This T cell receptor (beta chain) was captured in a study of T cell changes during pregnancy in multiple sclerosis. Germline loops: CDR1 LNHDA, CDR2 SQIVND (reference sequence). The length of the CDR3 is 14 residues. V was pared by 2 bases and J by 1 base, with 9 bases between. TCRdb's table, derived via immunoSEQ multiplex PCR, lists solely in-frame clones and lacks some. The sample records about 36,000 clones, roughly 92% being singletons. The rearrangement joins TRBV19 to TRBJ2-7; D remains ambiguous. The sequenced sample consisted of PBMCs (not recorded whether the cells were cultured). The clonotype was recovered from a female donor with multiple sclerosis, enrolled in a pregnancy study. This CDR3 is CASSIQVRSYEQYF. The CDR3 nucleotides read TGTGCCAGTAGTATACAGGTTCGGTCCTACGAGCAGTACTTC.